The source of this T cell receptor beta chain is a study of Graves' ophthalmopathy and Graves' hyperthyroidism. At the level of the study: Peripheral blood was gathered at the point of initial diagnosis, before any treatment started. The study's findings and limits: A majority of expanded thyroid clonotypes exceeding 0.001 frequency were likewise present in blood.

This clonotype was detected a few times. What it binds is unknown. Trimming left V 10 bases short and J 1 base short, with 20 bases between. The CDR3 has 16 amino acids. Germline V lookup: CDR1 LNHDA, CDR2 SQIVND (reference sequence). RNA transcripts provided the template for amplifying TCR beta CDR3 regions. HTBI-primed RT-PCR formed the first round, and a multiplex PCR formed the second. TCRdb called the multiplex PCR reads again in MiXCR, with one record for every CDR3 protein. The sample has approximately 500,000 distinct CDR3 sequences, about an eighth seen once. Disease in donors with ophthalmopathy had moderate-to-severe activity, CAS ≥3, NOSPECS ≥4 and under 3 months' duration. Among the exclusions were patients with other autoimmune diseases, uncontrolled infections, pregnancy or lactation.

This TCR derives from a woman aged 25 to 39 with Graves' ophthalmopathy. Sequenced input: blood. The chain joins TRBV19 to TRBJ1-5; D is possibly TRBD1 (5 bases). Here the CDR3 DNA reads TGTGCCACCCAAGGTAGCGACAGAATAAGCAATCAGCCCCAGCATTTT. Amino acid sequence: CATQGSDRISNQPQHF.